These T cell receptor beta chains were read from a single sample in a study of cytomegalovirus exposure and HLA in healthy donors. TCRdb's copy holds only in-frame clones and misses some; the assay was immunoSEQ multiplex PCR. The repertoire consists of some 170,000 clones, with roughly four fifths occurring once and the leading ten covering about 10%. Sequencing was done on a sample of PBMCs. These receptor sequences come from a man in his forties or fifties in good health and CMV-seropositive. CDR3s leave out the opening cysteine and the closing phenylalanine or tryptophan. Clone size is given for some rows only: seen once, a few or many times, or a class if the clone is expanded.

TRBJ1-4	few	TRBV7-9	ASTFVDRLNEKLF
TRBJ2-3	-	TRBV6-4	ASSDKLVSDTQY
TRBJ1-2	-	TRBV18	ASSPETGRYT
TRBJ2-3	-	TRBV18	ASSDRGGGTDTQY
TRBJ2-3	-	TRBV6-6	ASGGEGGITDTQY
TRBJ2-5	-	TRBV18	ASSPPRTILGETQY
TRBJ2-3	once	TRBV5-4	ASSPYYRGTQY
TRBJ2-1	-	TRBV18	ASSPPVSSGGSDEQF
TRBJ2-2	-	TRBV28	ASSQRTSGSVLTGELF
TRBJ2-7	few	TRBV9	ASSAEGQGNYEQY
TRBJ2-5	-	TRBV4-3	ASSQSDRVRETQY
TRBJ2-5	-	TRBV19	ASRTSGRGAETQY
TRBJ1-1	-	TRBV19	ASSNGEAEAF
TRBJ1-2	few	TRBV28	AASPRGSYGYT
TRBJ2-7	-	TRBV27	ASSNRGRNYEQY
TRBJ2-2	-	TRBV2	ASSDRGYTGELF
TRBJ2-3	-	TRBV30	AWSPTGGRIMTDTQY
TRBJ1-2	once	TRBV30	AFTTIGANYGYT
TRBJ2-3	-	TRBV28	ASSLVAGSTDTQY
TRBJ1-2	few	TRBV6-5	ASSYVGLWRYT